Sequencing of this TCR beta chain was carried out in a study of blood T cell repertoires in COVID-19. About the research overall: The analysed material was cDNA or gDNA that came from T cells, B-cell-depleted T cells, or PBMCs.

Authors' data handling: It was from reference gene primer amplification that nucleated cell counts were estimated. TCRdb's table, derived via immunoSEQ multiplex PCR, lists solely in-frame clones and lacks some. V, J and clone size reflect that table, while D and trimming were determined from the DNA. The table records around 180,000 clones, around 85% of them present only once. The sequence was collected from a man aged 60 to 75 with acute or convalescent COVID-19. Sequenced: peripheral blood.

The CDR3 loop is CASSLGFLAGQEQYF. In DNA, the CDR3 is TGTGCCAGCAGCTTGGGATTCCTAGCGGGCCAGGAGCAGTACTTC. The chain links TRBV5-6 to TRBJ2-7; 8 positions match TRBD2. V was clipped by 0 bases and J by 7 bases; unmatched bases: 9. Germline-derived CDR1 and CDR2 are SGHDT and YYEEEE. There are 15 residues in the CDR3.